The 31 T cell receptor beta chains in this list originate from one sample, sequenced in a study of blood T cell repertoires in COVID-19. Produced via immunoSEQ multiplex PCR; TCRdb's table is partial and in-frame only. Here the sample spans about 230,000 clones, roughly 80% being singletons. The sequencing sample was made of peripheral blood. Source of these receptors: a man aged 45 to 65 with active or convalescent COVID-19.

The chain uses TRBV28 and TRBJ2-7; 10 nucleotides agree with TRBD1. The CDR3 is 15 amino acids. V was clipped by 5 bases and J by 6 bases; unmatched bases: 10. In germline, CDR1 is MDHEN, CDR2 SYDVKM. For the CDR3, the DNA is TGTGCCAGCAGTCTCCGGGACAGGGGTTTGGGCGAGCAGTACTTC. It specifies CASSLRDRGLGEQYF.

The CDR3 DNA follows: TGTGCCAGTAGTATAGAGGGCTATGAGCAGTTCTTC. It codes for CASSIEGYEQFF. V is TRBV19 and J is TRBJ2-1; D gene unclear. Germline lookup yields CDR1 LNHDA and CDR2 SQIVND (reference sequence). CDR3 size: 12 residues. V was trimmed by 0 bases and J by 8 bases, leaving 5 bases between them.

The CDR3 DNA is TGTGCCAGTAGTATTAGCGGGGGGGACACAGATACGCAGTATTTT. It encodes CASSISGGDTDTQYF. The chain links TRBV19 to TRBJ2-3, with 11 bases lining up with TRBD2. Germline V gene lookup returns CDR1 LNHDA and CDR2 SQIVND (reference sequence). The CDR3 extends over 15 amino acids. J lost 2 bases, V lost 3 bases, and 1 base had no gene match.

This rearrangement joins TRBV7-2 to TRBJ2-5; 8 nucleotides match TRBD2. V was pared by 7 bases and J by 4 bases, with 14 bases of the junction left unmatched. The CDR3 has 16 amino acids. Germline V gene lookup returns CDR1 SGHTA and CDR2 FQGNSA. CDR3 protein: CASTPSPGGRLETQYF. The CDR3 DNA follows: TGTGCCAGCACTCCCTCGCCGGGGGGGCGTCTAGAGACCCAGTACTTC.

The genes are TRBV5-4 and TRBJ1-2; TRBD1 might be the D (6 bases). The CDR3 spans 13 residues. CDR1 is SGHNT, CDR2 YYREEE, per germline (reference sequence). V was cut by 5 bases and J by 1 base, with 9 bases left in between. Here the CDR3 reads CASSGTFNYGYTF. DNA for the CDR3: TGTGCCAGCAGTGGGACATTTAACTATGGCTACACCTTC.

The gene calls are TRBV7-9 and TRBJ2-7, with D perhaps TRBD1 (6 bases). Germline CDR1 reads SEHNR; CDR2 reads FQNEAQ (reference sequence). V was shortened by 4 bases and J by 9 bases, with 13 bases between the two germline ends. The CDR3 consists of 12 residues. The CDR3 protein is CASSSQGIGQYF. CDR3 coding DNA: TGTGCCAGCAGCTCCCAGGGGATAGGGCAGTACTTC.

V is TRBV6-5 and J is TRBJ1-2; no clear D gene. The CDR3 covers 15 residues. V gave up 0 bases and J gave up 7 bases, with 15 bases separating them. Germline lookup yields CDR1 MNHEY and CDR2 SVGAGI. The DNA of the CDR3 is TGTGCCAGCAGTTACTCGAAATCTGGGAGAGGTGGCTACACCTTC. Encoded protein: CASSYSKSGRGGYTF.

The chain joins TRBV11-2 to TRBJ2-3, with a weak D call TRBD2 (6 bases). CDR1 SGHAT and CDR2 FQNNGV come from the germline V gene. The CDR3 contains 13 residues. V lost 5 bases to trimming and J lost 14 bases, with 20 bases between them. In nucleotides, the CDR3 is TGTGCCAGCAGCCCGAGTGGAGGGGCTATGGGGTATTTT. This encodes CASSPSGGAMGYF.

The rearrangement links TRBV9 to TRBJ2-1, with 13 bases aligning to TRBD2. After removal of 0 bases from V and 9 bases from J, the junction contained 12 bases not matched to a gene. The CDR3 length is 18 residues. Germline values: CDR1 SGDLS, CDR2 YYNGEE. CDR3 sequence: CASSVGPTTSGGAGEQFF. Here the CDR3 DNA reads TGTGCCAGCAGCGTAGGCCCAACCACTAGCGGGGGGGCGGGTGAGCAGTTCTTC.

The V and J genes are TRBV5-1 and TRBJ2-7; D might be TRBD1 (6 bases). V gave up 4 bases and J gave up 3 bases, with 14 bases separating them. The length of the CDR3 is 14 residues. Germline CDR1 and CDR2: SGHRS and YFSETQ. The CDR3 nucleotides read TGCGCCAGCAGCCGGGCAGGGGAAGGCTACGAGCAGTACTTC. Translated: CASSRAGEGYEQYF.

The CDR3 reads CASSLTRGLDGYTF. In DNA, the CDR3 is TGTGCCAGCTCCCTGACGAGGGGGCTTGATGGCTACACCTTC. The chain links TRBV18 to TRBJ1-2; 7 bases align to TRBD1. Germline CDR1 and CDR2: KGHSH and LQKENI. The CDR3 runs 14 residues. Trimming took 6 bases from V and 6 from J; bases not matched to a gene: 10.

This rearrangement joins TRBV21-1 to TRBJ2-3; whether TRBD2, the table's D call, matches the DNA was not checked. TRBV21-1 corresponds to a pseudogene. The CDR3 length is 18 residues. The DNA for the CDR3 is TGTGCCAGCAGCAAAGGTCGGATGGCGGGGGTTAGCACAGATACGCAGTATTTT. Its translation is CASSKGRMAGVSTDTQYF.

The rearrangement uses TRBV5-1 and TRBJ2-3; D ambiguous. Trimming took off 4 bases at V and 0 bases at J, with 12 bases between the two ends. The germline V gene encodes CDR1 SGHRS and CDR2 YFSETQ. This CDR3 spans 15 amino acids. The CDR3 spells CASSLSGPSTDTQYF. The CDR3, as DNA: TGCGCCAGCAGCCTCAGTGGGCCTAGCACAGATACGCAGTATTTT.

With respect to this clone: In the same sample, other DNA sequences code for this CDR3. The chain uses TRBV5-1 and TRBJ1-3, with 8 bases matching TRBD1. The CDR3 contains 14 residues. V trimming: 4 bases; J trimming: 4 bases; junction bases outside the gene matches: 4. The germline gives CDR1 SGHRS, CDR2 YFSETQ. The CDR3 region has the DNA TGCGCCAGCAGCCTGACAGGGGTAGGAAACACCATATATTTT. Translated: CASSLTGVGNTIYF.

CDR3 sequence (DNA): TGTGCCAGCAGCTCTCAGGGGGCGCGACCCCCCTACAATGAGCAGTTCTTC. Protein sequence: CASSSQGARPPYNEQFF. This sequence joins TRBV7-9 and TRBJ2-1; 8 bases are a match to TRBD1. CDR1 SEHNR and CDR2 FQNEAQ come from the germline V gene (reference sequence). V trimming: 4 bases; J trimming: 2 bases; junction bases outside the gene matches: 10. The CDR3 consists of 17 residues.

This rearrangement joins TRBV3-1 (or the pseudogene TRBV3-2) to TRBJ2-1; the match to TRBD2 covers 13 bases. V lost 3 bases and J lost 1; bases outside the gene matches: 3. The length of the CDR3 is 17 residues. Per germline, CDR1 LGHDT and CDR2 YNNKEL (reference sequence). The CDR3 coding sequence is TGTGCCAGCAGCCAGGGGACTAGCGGGGCATCCTACAATGAGCAGTTCTTC. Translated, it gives CASSQGTSGASYNEQFF.

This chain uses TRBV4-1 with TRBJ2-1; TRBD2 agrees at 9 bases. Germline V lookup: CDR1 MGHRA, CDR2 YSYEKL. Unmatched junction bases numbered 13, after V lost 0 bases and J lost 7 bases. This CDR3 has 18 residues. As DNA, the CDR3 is TGCGCCAGCAGCCAAGATCGGGCTAGCGGGGACGGGGGGAATGAGCAGTTCTTC. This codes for CASSQDRASGDGGNEQFF.

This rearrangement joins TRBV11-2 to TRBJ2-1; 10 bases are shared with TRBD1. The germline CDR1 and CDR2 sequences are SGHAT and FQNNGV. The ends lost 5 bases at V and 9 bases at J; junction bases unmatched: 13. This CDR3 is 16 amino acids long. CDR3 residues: CASSRAGTGALGEQFF. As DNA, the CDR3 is TGTGCCAGCAGCCGCGCCGGGACAGGGGCCCTCGGTGAGCAGTTCTTC.

DNA for the CDR3: TGTGCCAGCAGAGCGACAGGGGGGGCCTCCTACGAGCAGTACTTC. Encoded protein: CASRATGGASYEQYF. The rearrangement uses TRBV28 and TRBJ2-7, with 9 bases matching TRBD1. Looked up from germline, CDR1 is MDHEN and CDR2 is SYDVKM. The CDR3 contains 15 residues. J gave up 0 bases and V 6 bases, and 6 bases lay outside the gene matches.

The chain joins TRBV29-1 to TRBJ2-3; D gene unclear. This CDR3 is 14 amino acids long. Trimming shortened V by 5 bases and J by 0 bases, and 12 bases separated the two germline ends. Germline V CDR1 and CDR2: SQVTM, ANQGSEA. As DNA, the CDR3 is TGCAGCGTTCTATGGAGACGGAGCACAGATACGCAGTATTTT. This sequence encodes CSVLWRRSTDTQYF.

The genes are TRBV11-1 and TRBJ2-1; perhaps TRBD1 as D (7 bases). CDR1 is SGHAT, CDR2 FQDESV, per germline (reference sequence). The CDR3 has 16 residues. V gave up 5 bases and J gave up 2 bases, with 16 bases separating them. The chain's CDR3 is CASSPGGRGAYNEQFF. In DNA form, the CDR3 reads TGTGCCAGCAGCCCGGGCGGCAGGGGGGCCTACAATGAGCAGTTCTTC.

This CDR3 is CASSLGGRTDTQYF. The CDR3 DNA sequence: TGTGCCAGCAGCCTGGGGGGCCGGACAGATACGCAGTATTTT. The chain is built from TRBV5-6 and TRBJ2-3; either TRBD1 or TRBD2 may supply D (6 bases each). The CDR3 runs to 14 residues. Trimming stripped 4 bases from V and 3 bases from J, with 12 bases between. Germline lookup yields CDR1 SGHDT and CDR2 YYEEEE.

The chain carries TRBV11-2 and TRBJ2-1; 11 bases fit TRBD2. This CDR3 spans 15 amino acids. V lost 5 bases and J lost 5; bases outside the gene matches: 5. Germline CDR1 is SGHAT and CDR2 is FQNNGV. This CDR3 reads CASSLRLAGNNEQFF. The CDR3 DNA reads TGTGCCAGCAGCCTAAGACTAGCGGGGAACAATGAGCAGTTCTTC.

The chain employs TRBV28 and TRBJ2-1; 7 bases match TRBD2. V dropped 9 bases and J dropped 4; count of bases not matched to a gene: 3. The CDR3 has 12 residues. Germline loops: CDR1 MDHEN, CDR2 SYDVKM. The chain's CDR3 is CASGRGYNEQFF. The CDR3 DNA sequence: TGTGCCAGTGGGAGGGGTTACAATGAGCAGTTCTTC.

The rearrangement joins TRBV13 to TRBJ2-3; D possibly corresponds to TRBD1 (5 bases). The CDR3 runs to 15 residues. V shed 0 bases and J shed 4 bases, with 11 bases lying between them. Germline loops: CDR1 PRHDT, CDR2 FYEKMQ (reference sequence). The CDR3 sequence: CASSLGLGAADTQYF. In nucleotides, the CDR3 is TGTGCCAGCAGCTTAGGCCTAGGGGCCGCAGATACGCAGTATTTT. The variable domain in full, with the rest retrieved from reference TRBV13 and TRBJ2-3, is AAGVIQSPRHLIKEKRETATLKCYPIPRHDTVYWYQQGPGQDPQFLISFYEKMQSDKGSIPDRFSAQQFSDYHSELNMSSLELGDSALYFCASSLGLGAADTQYFGPGTRLTVL.

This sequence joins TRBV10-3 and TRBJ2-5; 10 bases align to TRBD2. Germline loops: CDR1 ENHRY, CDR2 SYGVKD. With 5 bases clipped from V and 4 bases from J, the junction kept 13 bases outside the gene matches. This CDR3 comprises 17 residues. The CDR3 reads CAISTKASGGVGETQYF. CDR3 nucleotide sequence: TGTGCCATCAGTACCAAGGCTAGCGGGGGAGTAGGAGAGACCCAGTACTTC.

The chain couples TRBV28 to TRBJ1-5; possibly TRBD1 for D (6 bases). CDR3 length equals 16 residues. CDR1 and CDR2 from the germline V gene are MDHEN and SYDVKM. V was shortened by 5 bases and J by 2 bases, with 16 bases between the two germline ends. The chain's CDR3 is CASSTLQGEGNQPQHF. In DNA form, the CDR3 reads TGTGCCAGCAGTACCTTACAGGGTGAAGGCAATCAGCCCCAGCATTTT.

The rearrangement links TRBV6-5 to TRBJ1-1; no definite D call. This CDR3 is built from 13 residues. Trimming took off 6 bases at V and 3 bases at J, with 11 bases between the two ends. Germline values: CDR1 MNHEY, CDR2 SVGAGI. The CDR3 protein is CASSSDTDTEAFF. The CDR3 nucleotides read TGTGCCAGCAGCTCCGACACCGACACTGAAGCTTTCTTT.

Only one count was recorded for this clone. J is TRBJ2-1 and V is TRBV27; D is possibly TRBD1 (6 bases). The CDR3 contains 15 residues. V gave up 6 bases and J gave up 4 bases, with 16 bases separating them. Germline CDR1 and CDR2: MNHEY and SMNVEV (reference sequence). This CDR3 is CASSHRDTRYNEQFF. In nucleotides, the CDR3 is TGTGCCAGCAGCCACCGGGACACTAGATACAATGAGCAGTTCTTC.

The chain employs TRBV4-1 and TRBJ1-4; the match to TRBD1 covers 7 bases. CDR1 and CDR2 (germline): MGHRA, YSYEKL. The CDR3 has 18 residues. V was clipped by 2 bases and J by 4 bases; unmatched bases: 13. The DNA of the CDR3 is TGCGCCAGCAGCCAATTGGGGGCCGTTGACAGGGTTAATGAAAAACTGTTTTTT. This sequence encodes CASSQLGAVDRVNEKLFF.

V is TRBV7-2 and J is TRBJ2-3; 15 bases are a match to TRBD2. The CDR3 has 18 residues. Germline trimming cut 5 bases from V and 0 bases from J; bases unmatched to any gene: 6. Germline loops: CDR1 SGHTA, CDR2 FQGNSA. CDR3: CASSLGLAGGISTDTQYF. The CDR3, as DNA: TGTGCCAGCAGCCTGGGACTAGCGGGGGGAATAAGCACAGATACGCAGTATTTT.